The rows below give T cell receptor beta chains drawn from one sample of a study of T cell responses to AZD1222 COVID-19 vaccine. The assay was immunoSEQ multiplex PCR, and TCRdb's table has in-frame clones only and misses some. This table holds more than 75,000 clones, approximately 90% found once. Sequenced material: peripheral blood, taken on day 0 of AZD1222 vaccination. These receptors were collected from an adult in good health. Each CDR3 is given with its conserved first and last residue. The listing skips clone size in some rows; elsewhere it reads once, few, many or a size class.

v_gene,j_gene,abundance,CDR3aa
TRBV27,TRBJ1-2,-,CASSLGQDRWYGYTF
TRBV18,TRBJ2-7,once,CASSPPQAEQYF
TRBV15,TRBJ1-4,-,CATSRPPGGTANEKLFF
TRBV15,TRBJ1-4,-,CATLGTGPTELNEKLFF
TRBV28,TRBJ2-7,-,CASSTGTPHEQYF
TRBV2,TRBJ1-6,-,CASSVEQARDSPLHF
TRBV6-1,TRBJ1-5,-,CASSELALPQHF
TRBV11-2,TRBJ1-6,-,CASSAIRGVNSPLHF
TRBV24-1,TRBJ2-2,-,CATSPWGSGELFF
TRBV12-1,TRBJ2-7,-,CASSGGQGCYEQYF
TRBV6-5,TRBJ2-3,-,CASRKGDTQYF
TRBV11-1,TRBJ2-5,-,CASSTWTGVAGETQYF
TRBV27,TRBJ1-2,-,CASSLFGTGNNYGYTF
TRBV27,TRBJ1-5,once,CASTYGGQPQHF
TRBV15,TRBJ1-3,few,CATTKDGSSGNTIYF
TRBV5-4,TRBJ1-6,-,CASSIERGNSPLHF
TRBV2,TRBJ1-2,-,CASKGQPDYGYTF
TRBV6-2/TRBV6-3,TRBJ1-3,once,CASSYVRVGNTIYF
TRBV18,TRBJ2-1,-,CASSPESAVEYNEQFF
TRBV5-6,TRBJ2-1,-,CASSLTNEQFF
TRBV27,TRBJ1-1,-,CASSLGGGTEAFF
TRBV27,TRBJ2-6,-,CASSLSTANVLTF
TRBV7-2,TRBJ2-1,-,CASSAHRGKRNSEQFF
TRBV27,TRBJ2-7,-,CASSSTEQGQQYF
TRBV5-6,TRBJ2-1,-,CASSRTSGHSSYNEQFF
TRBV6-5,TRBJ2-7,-,CASSLIPDRVDEQYF
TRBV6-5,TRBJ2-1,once,CASSYHNEQFF
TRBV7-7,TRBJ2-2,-,CASSNGLAGNTGELFF
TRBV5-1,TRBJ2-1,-,CASSLAGNEQFF
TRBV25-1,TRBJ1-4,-,CASSAGFTNEKLFF
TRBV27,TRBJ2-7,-,CASSLNSRVGGEQYF
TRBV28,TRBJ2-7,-,CASSPPGPTSYEQYF
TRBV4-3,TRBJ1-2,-,CASSQDPLGGYTF
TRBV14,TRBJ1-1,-,CASSRQENTEAFF
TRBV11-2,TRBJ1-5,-,CASSLSTGLNQPQHF
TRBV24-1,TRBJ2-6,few,CATSDLGGTGPGANVLTF
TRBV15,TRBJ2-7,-,CATSRGGLAGYEQYF
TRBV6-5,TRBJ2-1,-,CASSSPLGSEQFF
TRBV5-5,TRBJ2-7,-,CASSWGTGVSYEQYF
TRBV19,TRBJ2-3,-,CASSSSRDRGGDTQYF
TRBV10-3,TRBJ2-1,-,CAISATSGTYNEQFF
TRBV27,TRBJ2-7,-,CASPGGSSYEQYF
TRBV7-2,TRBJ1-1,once,CASSLDLDFTEAFF
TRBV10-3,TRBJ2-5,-,CATVQETQYF
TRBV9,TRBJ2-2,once,CASSVTYANTGELFF
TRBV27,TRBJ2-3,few,CASTRTDTRGTDTQYF
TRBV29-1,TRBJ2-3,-,CSAVPMTVTDTQYF
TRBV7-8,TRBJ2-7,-,CASRGRDGAYEQYF
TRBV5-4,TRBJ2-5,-,CASSFGVGQETQYF
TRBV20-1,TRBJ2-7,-,CSARRLSEQYF
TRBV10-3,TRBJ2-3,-,CAISESKGEGTDTQYF
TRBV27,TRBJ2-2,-,CASSYLGFSNTGELFF
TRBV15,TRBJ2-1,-,CATSRDTAGMRNEQFF
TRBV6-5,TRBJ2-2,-,CAKRLAECTGELFF
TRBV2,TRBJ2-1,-,CASSRQGSSYEQFF
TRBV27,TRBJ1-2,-,CASSFRSGANYGYTF
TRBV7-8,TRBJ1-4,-,CASSLQGEKLFF
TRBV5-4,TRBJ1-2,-,CASSLGDNYGYTF